This T cell receptor beta chain was profiled in a study of Graves' ophthalmopathy and Graves' hyperthyroidism. The CDR3 runs to 15 residues. CDR1 and CDR2 from the germline V gene are SGHRS and YFSETQ. V was pared by 5 bases and J by 1 base, with 12 bases between. This clonotype was seen at least ten times. Patients with other autoimmune diseases, uncontrolled infections, pregnancy or lactation were excluded. CDR3 regions of TCR beta were amplified from RNA transcripts. Amplification began with first-round RT-PCR using HTBI primers, then second-round multiplex PCR was performed. TCRdb independently ran MiXCR on the multiplex PCR reads; one entry per CDR3 protein. The repertoire holds about 400,000 distinct CDR3 sequences, roughly 18% seen once, with 1.6% in the top ten.

The sequencing sample was made of peripheral blood. The origin of this receptor is a woman in her late teens or twenties with Graves' ophthalmopathy. V and J are TRBV5-1 and TRBJ2-2, with D perhaps matching TRBD1 (5 bases). The CDR3 reads CASSPRAMNTGELFF. Written as DNA, the CDR3 is TGCGCCAGCAGTCCCAGGGCTATGAACACCGGGGAGCTGTTTTTT.